Following are 5 T cell receptor beta chains from one sample sequenced in a study of regulatory T cells in long-lasting Graves disease. Arm-PCR of CDR3 regions and iRepertoire HTBI primers were the basis on which TCR beta libraries were built. TCRdb reprocessed the multiplex PCR reads with MiXCR, giving one entry per CDR3 protein. Found here are about 460,000 distinct CDR3 sequences, less than 25% of them singletons; the top ten hold around 13%. Time point: persistent/refractory GD, antithyroid drugs over 5 years with positive TRAb. With RNA extracted from PBMCs as input, the TCR library was made. The specimen comprised peripheral blood mononuclear cells (PBMCs), sampled when the disease was refractory, from a patient treated with antithyroid drugs. These receptors were obtained from a female donor with Graves disease.

This clonotype was observed at least ten times. The chain carries TRBV11-2 and TRBJ2-2; D might be TRBD2 (5 bases). This CDR3 contains 13 residues. Trimming stripped 11 bases from V and 2 bases from J, with 12 bases between. CDR1 and CDR2 from the germline V gene are SGHAT and FQNNGV. In DNA form, the CDR3 reads TGTGCCTCCGGACTGCATAACACCGGGGAGCTGTTTTTT. Protein product: CASGLHNTGELFF.

The chain recombines TRBV5-4 with TRBJ2-2; TRBD2 agrees at 7 bases. The length of the CDR3 is 15 residues. CDR1 and CDR2 (germline): SGHNT, YYREEE (reference sequence). The trim removed 6 bases at V and 6 bases at J, leaving 11 bases unmatched. CDR3 in DNA: TGTGCCAGCAACCCGCTACCGGGAGGAGCCGGGGAGCTGTTTTTT. Encoded protein: CASNPLPGGAGELFF.

This clonotype showed up many times. The J gene is TRBJ2-7, the V gene TRBV6-5; TRBD1 matches at 7 bases. Germline V gene sequence: CDR1 MNHEY, CDR2 SVGAGI. Unmatched junction bases numbered 7, after V lost 0 bases and J lost 2 bases. The CDR3 has 16 residues. The CDR3 region is CASSYSHGTATYEQYF. The DNA of the CDR3 is TGTGCCAGCAGTTACTCGCATGGGACAGCAACCTACGAGCAGTACTTC.

Only a few counts were recorded for this clonotype. The V call is TRBV12-3 or TRBV12-4, the J call TRBJ2-7; D is possibly TRBD1 (5 bases). The CDR3 runs 12 residues. The V and J ends lost 3 bases and 6 bases respectively, with 9 bases between them. The CDR3 loop is CASSLGHSEQYF. Written as DNA, the CDR3 is TGTGCCAGCAGTTTGGGGCACTCCGAGCAGTACTTC.

At least ten counts were recorded for this clonotype. The rearrangement uses TRBV24-1 and TRBJ1-2, with 7 bases fitting TRBD1. The V gene's germline CDR1 is KGHDR and CDR2 SFDVKD. After removal of 4 bases from V and 4 bases from J, the junction contained 8 bases not matched to a gene. CDR3 length: 15 residues. The CDR3 protein is CATSDPDRPLYGYTF. The CDR3 DNA follows: TGTGCCACCAGTGACCCGGACAGGCCCCTCTATGGCTACACCTTC.